This T cell receptor (beta chain) stems from a study of T cell changes during pregnancy in multiple sclerosis. Trimming removed 6 bases from V and 6 bases from J; junction bases left unmatched: 9. This CDR3 contains 15 residues. Germline V CDR1 and CDR2: SGHTA, FQGNSA. TCRdb's table, derived via immunoSEQ multiplex PCR, lists solely in-frame clones and lacks some. The sample contains 54,000 or so clones, 93% of which appear only once. The input for sequencing was CD4+ T cells from peripheral blood mononuclear cells, taken before pregnancy. The origin of this receptor is a female donor with multiple sclerosis, enrolled in a pregnancy study. The chain is built from TRBV7-2 and TRBJ2-1; 9 nucleotides match TRBD2. The CDR3 sequence: CASRNAGGAGNEQFF. DNA for the CDR3: TGTGCCAGCAGAAACGCGGGGGGGGCGGGCAATGAGCAGTTCTTC.